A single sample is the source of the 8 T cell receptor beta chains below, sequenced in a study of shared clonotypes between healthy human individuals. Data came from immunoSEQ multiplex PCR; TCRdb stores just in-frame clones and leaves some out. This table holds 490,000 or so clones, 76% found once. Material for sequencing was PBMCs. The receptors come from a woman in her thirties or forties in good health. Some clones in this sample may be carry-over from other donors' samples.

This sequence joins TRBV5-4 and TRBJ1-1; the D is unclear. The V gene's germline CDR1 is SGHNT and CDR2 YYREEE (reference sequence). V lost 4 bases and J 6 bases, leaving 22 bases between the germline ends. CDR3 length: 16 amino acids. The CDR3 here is CASSTMSSGNAAEAFF. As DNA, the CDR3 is TGTGCCAGCAGCACGATGAGTTCCGGGAATGCTGCTGAAGCTTTCTTT.

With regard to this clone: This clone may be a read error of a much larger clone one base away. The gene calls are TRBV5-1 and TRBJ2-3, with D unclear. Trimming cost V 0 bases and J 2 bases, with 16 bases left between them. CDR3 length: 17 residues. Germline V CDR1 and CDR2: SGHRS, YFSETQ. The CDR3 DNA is TGCGCCAGCAGCTTGGTTTTCGCACTCGCCCTCACAGATACGCAGTATTTT. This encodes CASSLVFALALTDTQYF.

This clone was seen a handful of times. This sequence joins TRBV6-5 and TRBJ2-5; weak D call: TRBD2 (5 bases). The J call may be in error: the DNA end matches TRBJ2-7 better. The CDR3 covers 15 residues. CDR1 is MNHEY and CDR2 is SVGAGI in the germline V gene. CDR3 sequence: CASSYWSGGPYEQYF. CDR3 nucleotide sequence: TGTGCCAGCAGTTATTGGTCCGGAGGTCCCTACGAGCAGTACTTC.

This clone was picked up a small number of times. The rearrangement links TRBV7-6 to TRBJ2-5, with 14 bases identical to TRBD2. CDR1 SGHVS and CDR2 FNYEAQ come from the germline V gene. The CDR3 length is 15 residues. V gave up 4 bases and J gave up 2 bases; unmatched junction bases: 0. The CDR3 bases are TGTGCCAGCAGCTGGACTAGCGGGAGGCAAGAGACCCAGTACTTC. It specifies CASSWTSGRQETQYF.

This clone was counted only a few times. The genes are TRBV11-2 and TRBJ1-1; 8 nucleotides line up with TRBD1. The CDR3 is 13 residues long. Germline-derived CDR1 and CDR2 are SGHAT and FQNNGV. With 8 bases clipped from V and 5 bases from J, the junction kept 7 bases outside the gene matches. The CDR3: CASRGQGRTEAFF. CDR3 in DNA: TGTGCCAGCCGCGGACAGGGAAGGACTGAAGCTTTCTTT.

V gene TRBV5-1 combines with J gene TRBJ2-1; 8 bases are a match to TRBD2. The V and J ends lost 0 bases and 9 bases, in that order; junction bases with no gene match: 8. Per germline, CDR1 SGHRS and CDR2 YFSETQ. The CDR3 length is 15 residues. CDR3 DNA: TGCGCCAGCAGCTTGGGAGCGGGAGACAAGGGTGAGCAGTTCTTC. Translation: CASSLGAGDKGEQFF. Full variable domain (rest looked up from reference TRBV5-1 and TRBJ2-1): KAGVTQTPRYLIKTRGQQVTLSCSPISGHRSVSWYQQTPGQGLQFLFEYFSETQRNKGNFPGRFSGRQFSNSRSEMNVSTLELGDSALYLCASSLGAGDKGEQFFGPGTRLTVL.

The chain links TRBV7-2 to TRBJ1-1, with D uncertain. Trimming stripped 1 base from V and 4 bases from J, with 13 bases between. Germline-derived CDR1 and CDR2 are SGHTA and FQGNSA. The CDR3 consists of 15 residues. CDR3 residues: CASSLDGGRSTEAFF. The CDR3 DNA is TGTGCCAGCAGCTTAGACGGAGGGAGGAGCACTGAAGCTTTCTTT.

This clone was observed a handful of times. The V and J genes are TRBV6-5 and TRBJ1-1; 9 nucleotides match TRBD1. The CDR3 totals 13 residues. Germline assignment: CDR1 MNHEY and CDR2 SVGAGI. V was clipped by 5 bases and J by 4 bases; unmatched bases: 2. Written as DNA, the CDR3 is TGTGCCAGCAGTAGACAGGGGGGCACTGAAGCTTTCTTT. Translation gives CASSRQGGTEAFF.